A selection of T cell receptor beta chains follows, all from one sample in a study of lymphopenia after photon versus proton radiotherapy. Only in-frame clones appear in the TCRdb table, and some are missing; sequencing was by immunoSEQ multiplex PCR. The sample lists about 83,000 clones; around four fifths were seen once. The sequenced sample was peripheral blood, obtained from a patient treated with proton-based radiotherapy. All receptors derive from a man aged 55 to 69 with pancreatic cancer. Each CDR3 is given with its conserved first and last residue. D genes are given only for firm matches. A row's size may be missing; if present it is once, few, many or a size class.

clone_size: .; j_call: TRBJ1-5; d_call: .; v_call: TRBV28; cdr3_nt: TGTGCCAGCAGTTTGGTGGCAGACAATCAGCCCCAGCATTTT; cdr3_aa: CASSLVADNQPQHF
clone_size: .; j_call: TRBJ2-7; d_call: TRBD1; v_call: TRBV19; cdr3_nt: TGTGCCAGTAGTCGACAGGGGGCAGTCGACGAGCAGTACTTC; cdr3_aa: CASSRQGAVDEQYF
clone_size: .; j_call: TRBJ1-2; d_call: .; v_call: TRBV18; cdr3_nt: TGTGCCAGCTCGTCAACGGGCGATGGCTACACCTTC; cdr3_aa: CASSSTGDGYTF
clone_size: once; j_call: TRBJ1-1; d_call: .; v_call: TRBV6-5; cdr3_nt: TGTGCCAGCAGTTCCCGAGCCAACACTGAAGCTTTCTTT; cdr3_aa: CASSSRANTEAFF
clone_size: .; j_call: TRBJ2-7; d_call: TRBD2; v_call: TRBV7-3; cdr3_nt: TGTGCCAGCAGCTTAACGCAACTAGCGCAAAACGAGCAGTACTTC; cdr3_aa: CASSLTQLAQNEQYF
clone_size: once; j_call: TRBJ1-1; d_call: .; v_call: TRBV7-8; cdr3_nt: TGTGCCAGCAGCTTAATATTGGGTTCTGAAGCTTTCTTT; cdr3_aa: CASSLILGSEAFF
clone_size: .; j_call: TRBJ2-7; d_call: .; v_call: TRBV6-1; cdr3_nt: TGTGCCAGCACCAGCCTAAGCGAGCAGTACTTC; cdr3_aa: CASTSLSEQYF
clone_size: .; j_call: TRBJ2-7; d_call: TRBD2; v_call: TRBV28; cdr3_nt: TGTGCCAGCAGTTCACCGAATAGCGGGAGGGCCCCCTACGAGCAGTACTTC; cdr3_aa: CASSSPNSGRAPYEQYF
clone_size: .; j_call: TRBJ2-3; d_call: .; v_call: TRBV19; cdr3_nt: TGTGCCAGTAGTATAGCTTCAGCAGATACGCAGTATTTT; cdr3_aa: CASSIASADTQYF
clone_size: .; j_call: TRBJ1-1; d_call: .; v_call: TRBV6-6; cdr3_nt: TGTGCCAGCAGCGAAACAGGGAGGAACACTGAAGCTTTCTTT; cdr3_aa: CASSETGRNTEAFF